This entry features one TCR beta chain sequence. This entry comes from a study of blood T cell repertoires in COVID-19. TCRdb's table, derived via immunoSEQ multiplex PCR, lists solely in-frame clones and lacks some. The table includes approximately 310,000 clones, 89% detected once. V dropped 0 bases and J dropped 6 bases, with 21 bases sitting between them. Per germline, CDR1 LGHNA and CDR2 YSLEER. The CDR3 is 17 residues long. This sequence originates from a man aged 55 to 70 who had recovered from COVID-19. The genes are TRBV4-3 and TRBJ2-7; D may be TRBD2 (5 bases). Material: PBMCs or T cells enriched from blood (not recorded which). CDR3 DNA sequence: TGCGCCAGCAGCCAAGATAAGGACGGGATCGGACGATTCGAGCAGTACTTC. Its translation is CASSQDKDGIGRFEQYF.